Following are 11 T cell receptor beta chains from one sample sequenced in a study of cytomegalovirus exposure and HLA in healthy donors. PCR primers comprised 60 Vbeta and 13 Jbeta primers. Sequenced by immunoSEQ multiplex PCR; TCRdb stores in-frame clones only, minus some. Counted here are 150,000 to 200,000 clones, about 85% occurring once; the ten biggest clones make up less than 2.5%. Sequencing was performed on PBMCs. The origin of the receptors is a man between 18 and 35 years old in good health and CMV-seropositive.

This clone was observed a single time. DNA of the CDR3: TGTGCCAGCAGCTCAACCGACAGGTTAACTCCAAACACCATATATTTT. This translates into CASSSTDRLTPNTIYF. The V gene is TRBV13, the J gene TRBJ1-3; possibly TRBD1 for D (6 bases). The CDR3 sequence is 16 residues long. Trimming pared 4 bases from V and 6 bases from J, leaving 19 bases between. Germline lookup yields CDR1 PRHDT and CDR2 FYEKMQ (reference sequence).

The chain has TRBV27 and TRBJ2-1; 9 bases match TRBD1. The CDR3 has 16 residues. In germline, CDR1 is MNHEY, CDR2 SMNVEV (reference sequence). V dropped 2 bases and J dropped 2; count of bases not matched to a gene: 4. CDR3 region: CASSLKGTGPYNEQFF. For the CDR3, the DNA is TGTGCCAGCAGTTTAAAAGGGACAGGGCCCTACAATGAGCAGTTCTTC.

V gene TRBV4-3 combines with J gene TRBJ2-3; 11 positions match TRBD2. This CDR3 contains 18 residues. Germline trimming cut 1 base from V and 4 bases from J; bases unmatched to any gene: 10. The germline V gene has CDR1 LGHNA and CDR2 YSLEER. This chain's CDR3 is CASSQAHLAGGESDTQYF. The CDR3 nucleotides are TGCGCCAGCAGCCAAGCCCACCTAGCGGGGGGTGAGTCAGATACGCAGTATTTT.

This sequence joins TRBV7-8 and TRBJ2-5; D is unresolved. Germline CDR1 reads SGHVS; CDR2 reads FQNEAQ. V was clipped by 5 bases and J by 1 base, with 8 bases between them. The CDR3 length is 13 residues. CDR3 region: CASSGGAQETQYF. The CDR3 coding sequence is TGTGCCAGCAGCGGCGGTGCCCAAGAGACCCAGTACTTC.

This chain uses TRBV5-1 with TRBJ1-4, with 8 bases fitting TRBD1. This CDR3 has 15 amino acids. Germline V CDR1 and CDR2: SGHRS, YFSETQ. V shed 0 bases, J shed 4 bases, and the junction held 2 bases outside the gene matches. The DNA of the CDR3 is TGCGCCAGCAGCTTGGAAGGACAGGGTAATGAAAAACTGTTTTTT. Translating it yields CASSLEGQGNEKLFF.

The chain is built from TRBV19 and TRBJ1-2, with TRBD1 as a possible D gene (6 bases). Germline V gene sequence: CDR1 LNHDA, CDR2 SQIVND (reference sequence). V shed 6 bases and J shed 2 bases, with 16 bases lying between them. The CDR3 has 15 residues. The DNA of the CDR3 is TGTGCCAGTAGCCGAGACAGGACGAAAAACTATGGCTACACCTTC. Protein product: CASSRDRTKNYGYTF.

The chain couples TRBV7-3 to TRBJ2-1; TRBD2 matches at 9 bases. Per germline, CDR1 SGHTA and CDR2 FQGTGA. The CDR3 runs to 16 residues. The V and J ends lost 5 bases and 6 bases, in that order; junction bases with no gene match: 11. The chain's CDR3 is CASSPLARGGVNEQFF. The CDR3 nucleotides read TGTGCCAGCAGCCCCCTGGCGCGGGGGGGAGTCAATGAGCAGTTCTTC.

The chain is built from TRBV11-2 and TRBJ1-2, with 8 bases that match TRBD1. The junction had 9 bases not matched to a gene; V was cut back by 5 bases and J by 7 bases. This CDR3 is 14 amino acids long. The germline CDR1 and CDR2 sequences are SGHAT and FQNNGV. CDR3 sequence reads: CASSPLDRGTGYTF. The CDR3 nucleotides read TGTGCCAGCAGCCCCCTAGACAGGGGCACTGGCTACACCTTC.

This clone was observed a handful of times. The chain is built from TRBV5-1 and TRBJ2-2, with 10 bases identical to TRBD2. Germline trimming cut 5 bases from V and 3 bases from J; bases unmatched to any gene: 7. Germline V gives CDR1 SGHRS, CDR2 YFSETQ. This CDR3 spans 16 amino acids. The CDR3: CASRPLAGDYTGELFF. CDR3 nucleotide sequence: TGCGCCAGCAGGCCTCTAGCGGGGGATTACACCGGGGAGCTGTTTTTT.

The gene calls are TRBV4-1 and TRBJ2-7; 10 bases match TRBD2. The CDR3 totals 15 residues. Germline lookup yields CDR1 MGHRA and CDR2 YSYEKL. J was trimmed by 6 bases and V by 3 bases; bases with no gene match: 8. CDR3 region: CASSHLLAGISEQYF. The CDR3 DNA reads TGCGCCAGCAGCCACCTACTAGCGGGGATCTCCGAGCAGTACTTC.

The chain combines TRBV27 with TRBJ2-3, with D possibly TRBD1 on 6 matching bases. Trimming removed 6 bases at V and 1 base at J, with 11 bases between. The CDR3 consists of 14 residues. Germline values: CDR1 MNHEY, CDR2 SMNVEV (reference sequence). This CDR3 reads CASSETGRTDTQYF. CDR3 sequence (DNA): TGTGCCAGCAGCGAGACAGGACGCACAGATACGCAGTATTTT.